Below are 13 T cell receptor beta chains sequenced from a single sample in a study of blood T cell repertoires in COVID-19. Some clones are missing from TCRdb's copy, which holds only in-frame ones; the method was immunoSEQ multiplex PCR. This table has about 44,000 clones, about 90% appearing once. Sequencing was performed on peripheral blood. The receptors come from a human donor in a cohort sampled during active COVID-19.

The chain carries TRBV3-1 (or the pseudogene TRBV3-2) and TRBJ1-2; no reliable D call. This CDR3 comprises 14 residues. V lost 0 bases to trimming and J lost 2 bases, with 7 bases between them. CDR1 is LGHDT and CDR2 is YNNKEL in the germline V gene (reference sequence). The DNA for the CDR3 is TGTGCCAGCAGCCAAGAGTCCCAGAACTATGGCTACACCTTC. This encodes CASSQESQNYGYTF.

The genes are TRBV6-6 and TRBJ2-7; D is possibly TRBD1 (6 bases). Germline V gene sequence: CDR1 MNHNY, CDR2 SVGAGI (reference sequence). The CDR3 extends over 11 amino acids. The V end was cut by 7 bases, the J end by 4 bases, with 8 bases between. CDR3 sequence: CASTDSYEQYF. Written as DNA, the CDR3 is TGTGCCAGCACGGACAGTTACGAGCAGTACTTC.

V usage is TRBV7-3 and J usage is TRBJ2-3; 7 bases line up with TRBD2. V was pared by 5 bases and J by 0 bases, with 11 bases of the junction left unmatched. The CDR3 has 17 residues. Germline V gives CDR1 SGHTA, CDR2 FQGTGA. This CDR3 reads CASSRQRSGTSTDTQYF. Written as DNA, the CDR3 is TGTGCCAGCAGCCGCCAGAGGAGCGGGACTAGCACAGATACGCAGTATTTT.

The chain carries TRBV5-1 and TRBJ2-7, with D unclear. The CDR3 is 14 amino acids. Trimming removed 1 base at V and 3 bases at J, with 11 bases between. Germline V gene lookup returns CDR1 SGHRS and CDR2 YFSETQ. The CDR3 DNA reads as TGCGCCAGCAGCTTGAACAGCAGAGACTACGAGCAGTACTTC. Amino acids: CASSLNSRDYEQYF. Full variable domain (rest looked up from reference TRBV5-1 and TRBJ2-7): KAGVTQTPRYLIKTRGQQVTLSCSPISGHRSVSWYQQTPGQGLQFLFEYFSETQRNKGNFPGRFSGRQFSNSRSEMNVSTLELGDSALYLCASSLNSRDYEQYFGPGTRLTVT.

The chain carries TRBV7-9 and TRBJ1-3; 9 bases are shared with TRBD1. The CDR3 sequence is 15 residues long. V gave up 5 bases and J gave up 4 bases; unmatched junction bases: 6. Germline CDR1 SEHNR, CDR2 FQNEAQ (reference sequence). Here the CDR3 DNA reads TGTGCCAGCAGCCTGGGACAGGGACTCGGAAACACCATATATTTT. Translating it yields CASSLGQGLGNTIYF.

The V gene is TRBV5-1, the J gene TRBJ2-1; 8 bases align to TRBD1. Germline lookup yields CDR1 SGHRS and CDR2 YFSETQ. Trimming cost V 1 base and J 10 bases; bases outside gene matches: 13. This CDR3 is built from 16 residues. CDR3 DNA sequence: TGCGCCAGCAGCTTGTTCTCCGGACAGGGAGTCAAGGAGCAGTTCTTC. It is translated as CASSLFSGQGVKEQFF.

J is TRBJ1-2 and V is TRBV30; D is uncertain. V was clipped by 2 bases and J by 0 bases, with 10 bases between them. CDR3 size: 14 residues. Germline V gene data show CDR1 as GTSNPN and CDR2 as SVGIG (reference sequence). CDR3 DNA: TGTGCCTGGAGTCCTCACGCGGCTAACTATGGCTACACCTTC. It encodes CAWSPHAANYGYTF.

The chain uses TRBV6-2 or TRBV6-3 and TRBJ2-1, with TRBD1 identical over 7 bases. Germline lookup yields CDR1 MNHEY and CDR2 SVGEGT. The junction had 15 bases not matched to a gene; V was cut back by 5 bases and J by 11 bases. The CDR3 runs 15 residues. CDR3 sequence reads: CASSQMTGSLIKQFF. CDR3 in DNA: TGTGCCAGCAGTCAGATGACAGGGAGTCTTATCAAGCAGTTCTTC.

The chain combines TRBV19 with TRBJ1-5; TRBD1 might be the D (5 bases). The ends were cut back, 7 bases at V and 0 bases at J, with 22 bases in the middle. This CDR3 spans 18 amino acids. Germline V gene data show CDR1 as LNHDA and CDR2 as SQIVND (reference sequence). CDR3 DNA sequence: TGTGCCAGTACCACTAGGGGAGGGTACAGGACTAGCAATCAGCCCCAGCATTTT. This encodes CASTTRGGYRTSNQPQHF. Together with reference TRBV19 and TRBJ1-5, the CDR3 gives the full variable domain: DGGITQSPKYLFRKEGQNVTLSCEQNLNHDAMYWYRQDPGQGLRLIYYSQIVNDFQKGDIAEGYSVSREKKESFPLTVTSAQKNPTAFYLCASTTRGGYRTSNQPQHFGDGTRLSIL.

The V and J genes are TRBV7-2 and TRBJ2-7; D is perhaps TRBD1 (6 bases). The V gene lost 5 bases and the J gene lost 3 bases, with 17 bases spanning the gap. The CDR3 runs to 15 residues. Germline CDR1 and CDR2: SGHTA and FQGNSA. As DNA, the CDR3 is TGTGCCAGCAGCGTGCGTAGGGACATCGTCTACGAGCAGTACTTC. It yields the protein CASSVRRDIVYEQYF.

The V gene is TRBV30, the J gene TRBJ2-4, with D tentatively TRBD1 (6 bases). CDR1 and CDR2 (germline): GTSNPN, SVGIG (reference sequence). The CDR3 sequence is 14 residues long. V lost 0 bases, J lost 4 bases, and 10 bases lay in between. CDR3 nucleotides: TGTGCCTGGAGTGTCACAGGGATGAAAAACATTCAGTACTTC. Translation gives CAWSVTGMKNIQYF.

This clone is a singleton in its sample. This chain links TRBV6-2 or TRBV6-3 with TRBJ2-7; D is perhaps TRBD2 (6 bases). Between the trimmed V and J ends, which lost 2 bases and 3 bases, there was a span of 11 bases. Germline V lookup: CDR1 MNHEY, CDR2 SVGEGT. The CDR3 runs to 14 residues. CDR3 amino acids: CASSYDDSGYEQYF. The CDR3 DNA reads as TGTGCCAGCAGTTACGATGATAGCGGCTACGAGCAGTACTTC.

V gene TRBV9 combines with J gene TRBJ2-2; D may be TRBD2 (5 bases). Trimming pared 3 bases from V and 7 bases from J, leaving 10 bases between. Germline loops: CDR1 SGDLS, CDR2 YYNGEE. The CDR3 extends over 13 amino acids. The CDR3 DNA sequence: TGTGCCAGCAGCGCAGGACTGAACGGGGAGCTGTTTTTT. Encoded protein: CASSAGLNGELFF.